This T cell receptor (beta chain) was identified in a study of T cell clonotyping in hematopoietic cell transplantation. Whole-study findings and limits: Pathologically expanded recipient clonotypes increased progressively from day 30 to day 180 as diversity fell.

This clone has more than one count but fewer than ten. Its antigen is undetermined. Method: immunoSEQ multiplex PCR; TCRdb's copy keeps in-frame clones and lacks some. The data contain several thousand clones, approximately 16% of them seen just once; the ten biggest clones take up around a fifth. Between the trimmed V and J ends, which lost 3 bases and 0 bases, there was a span of 11 bases. Per germline, CDR1 MGHRA and CDR2 YSYEKL. The CDR3 is 15 amino acids. This TCR was recovered from a male patient in his fifties who had an allogeneic stem cell transplant from a related donor, so the T cells may come from the graft donor. Some clones in this sample may be carry-over from other donors' samples. The chain employs TRBV4-1 and TRBJ1-1; D is uncertain. This material consisted of peripheral blood mononuclear cells, taken 30 days after allogeneic stem cell transplant. CDR3 in amino acids: CASSHPSAMNTEAFF. CDR3 nucleotide sequence: TGCGCCAGCAGCCACCCAAGTGCGATGAACACTGAAGCTTTCTTT.